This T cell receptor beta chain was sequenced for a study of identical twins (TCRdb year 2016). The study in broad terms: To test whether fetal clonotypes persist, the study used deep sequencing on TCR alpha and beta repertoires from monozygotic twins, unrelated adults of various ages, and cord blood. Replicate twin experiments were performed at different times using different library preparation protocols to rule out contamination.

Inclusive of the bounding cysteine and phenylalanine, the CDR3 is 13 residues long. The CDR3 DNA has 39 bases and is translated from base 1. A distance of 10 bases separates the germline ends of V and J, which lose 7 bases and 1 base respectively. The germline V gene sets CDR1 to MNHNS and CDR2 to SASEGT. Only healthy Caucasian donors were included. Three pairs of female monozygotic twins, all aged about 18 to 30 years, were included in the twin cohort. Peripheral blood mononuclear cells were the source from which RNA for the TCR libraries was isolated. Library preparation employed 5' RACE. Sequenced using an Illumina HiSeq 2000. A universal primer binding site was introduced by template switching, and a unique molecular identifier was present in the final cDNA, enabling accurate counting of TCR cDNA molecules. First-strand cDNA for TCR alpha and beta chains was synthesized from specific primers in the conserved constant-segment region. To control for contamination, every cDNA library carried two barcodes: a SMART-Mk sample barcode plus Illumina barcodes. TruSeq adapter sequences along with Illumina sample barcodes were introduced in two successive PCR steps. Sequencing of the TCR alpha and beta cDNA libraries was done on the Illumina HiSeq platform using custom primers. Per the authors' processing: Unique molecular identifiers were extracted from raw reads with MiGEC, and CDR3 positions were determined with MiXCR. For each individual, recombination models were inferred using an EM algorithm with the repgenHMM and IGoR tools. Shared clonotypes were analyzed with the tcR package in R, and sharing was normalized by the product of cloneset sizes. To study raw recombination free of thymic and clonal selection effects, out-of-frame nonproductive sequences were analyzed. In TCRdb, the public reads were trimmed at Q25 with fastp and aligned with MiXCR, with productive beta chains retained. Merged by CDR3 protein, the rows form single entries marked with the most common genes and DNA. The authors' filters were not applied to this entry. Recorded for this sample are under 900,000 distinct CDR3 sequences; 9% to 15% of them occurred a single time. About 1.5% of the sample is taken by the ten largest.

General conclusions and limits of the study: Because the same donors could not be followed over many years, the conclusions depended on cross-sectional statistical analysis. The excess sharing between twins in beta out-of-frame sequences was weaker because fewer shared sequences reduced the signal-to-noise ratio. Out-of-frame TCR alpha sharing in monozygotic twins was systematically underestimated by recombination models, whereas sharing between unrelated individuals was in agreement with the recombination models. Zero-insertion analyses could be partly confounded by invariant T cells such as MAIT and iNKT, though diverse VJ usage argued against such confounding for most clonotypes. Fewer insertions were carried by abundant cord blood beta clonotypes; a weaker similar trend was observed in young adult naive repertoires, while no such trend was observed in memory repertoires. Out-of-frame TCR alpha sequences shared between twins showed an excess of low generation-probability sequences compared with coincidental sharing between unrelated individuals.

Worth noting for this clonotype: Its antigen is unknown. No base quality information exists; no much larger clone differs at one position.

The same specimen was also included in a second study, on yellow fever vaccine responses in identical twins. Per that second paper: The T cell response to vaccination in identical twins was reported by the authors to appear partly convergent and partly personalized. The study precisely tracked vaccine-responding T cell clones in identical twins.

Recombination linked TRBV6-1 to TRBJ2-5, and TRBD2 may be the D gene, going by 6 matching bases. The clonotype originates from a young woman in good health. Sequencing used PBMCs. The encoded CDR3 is CASNPGAQETQYF. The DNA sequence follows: TGTGCCAGCAACCCGGGAGCCCAAGAGACCCAGTACTTC.